This is a list of T cell receptor beta chains from one sample in a study of T cells after yellow fever vaccination. From the 5' RACE reads, TCRdb called clonotypes with MiXCR, one entry per CDR3 protein. The data show 300,000 to 400,000 distinct CDR3 sequences, around 3.9% seen once. The starting material was PBMCs, obtained 5 days after the yellow fever booster vaccination. Receptors were obtained from a man younger than 30 who received the YFV17D yellow fever vaccine. Both conserved end residues are part of each CDR3. A D gene is named only where the DNA matches it firmly. Clone size is stated in some rows and not others, as once, few, many or a class when expanded.

j_call	d_call	clone_size	v_call	cdr3_nt	cdr3_aa
TRBJ2-3	.	.	TRBV9	TGTGCCAGCAGCGTAGAGTCAGATACGCAGTATTTT	CASSVESDTQYF
TRBJ2-5	TRBD1	.	TRBV18	TGTGCCAGCTCACCACCCGGGACAGGGGGCGTGAAGACCCAGTACTTC	CASSPPGTGGVKTQYF
TRBJ1-5	.	.	TRBV12-3/TRBV12-4	TGTGCCAGCAGTTTCGGGGTGGGCAATCAGCCCCAGCATTTT	CASSFGVGNQPQHF
TRBJ2-1	.	few	TRBV3-1	TGTGCCAGCAGCCAAGATCGTTGGGATGAGCAGTTCTTC	CASSQDRWDEQFF
TRBJ1-5	.	many	TRBV20-1	TGCAGTGCTAGAAAGGGGGGAAGCAATCAGCCCCAGCATTTT	CSARKGGSNQPQHF
TRBJ2-3	.	few	TRBV6-6	TGTGCCAGCAGTTACTCGTCGGGGTACACAGATACGCAGTATTTT	CASSYSSGYTDTQYF
TRBJ1-2	TRBD1	.	TRBV7-2	TGTGCCAGCAGCCAGACCCCAGGGGGGTATGGCTACACCTTC	CASSQTPGGYGYTF
TRBJ1-5	TRBD1	few	TRBV6-2/TRBV6-3	TGTGCCAGCAGCACCCGACAGGGCAATGGACAGCCCCAGCATTTT	CASSTRQGNGQPQHF
TRBJ1-6	.	few	TRBV30	TGTGCCTGGAGTGTCGGGGGGGTGAATTCACCCCTCCACTTT	CAWSVGGVNSPLHF
TRBJ2-3	TRBD2	.	TRBV5-5	TGTGCCAGCAGCTTGATTCCCGGGGGGTCCACAGATACGCAGTATTTT	CASSLIPGGSTDTQYF
TRBJ2-5	TRBD1	few	TRBV7-9	TGTGCCAGCAGCCAACCCGCCGGGACAGACCAAGAGACCCAGTACTTC	CASSQPAGTDQETQYF
TRBJ1-1	.	few	TRBV5-1	TGCGCCAGCAGCCGGACAGAACCTAACACTGAAGCTTTCTTT	CASSRTEPNTEAFF
TRBJ2-1	.	.	TRBV15	TGTGCCACCAGCAGAGTTTCAGCCTACAATGAGCAGTTCTTC	CATSRVSAYNEQFF
TRBJ2-3	TRBD2	many	TRBV5-1	TGCGCCAGCGGGGAAACTAGCGCCTCCACAGATACGCAGTATTTT	CASGETSASTDTQYF
TRBJ1-2	.	few	TRBV9	TGTGCCAGCAGCGTAGATCGGGCAGGGTATGGCTACACCTTC	CASSVDRAGYGYTF
TRBJ2-2	TRBD1	many	TRBV28	TGTGCCAGCAGCTTCTACGACAGGGCCCAGGCCGGGGAGCTGTTTTTT	CASSFYDRAQAGELFF
TRBJ2-2	.	.	TRBV18	TGTGCCAGCTCACACAGTTACACCGGGGAGCTGTTTTTT	CASSHSYTGELFF
TRBJ2-2	.	few	TRBV6-4	TGTGCCAGCAGTCCCGGGACTGAGCTTTATGGAACCGGGGAGCTGTTTTTT	CASSPGTELYGTGELFF